Listed here is a single TCR beta chain. This clonotype counts as medium-sized (0.01 to 0.1%). No antigen is known for it. Per-base qualities were not stored, and no clone one base away is much larger. This sample is part of a study of spatial heterogeneity in lung cancer (dated by TCRdb to about 2019). Some background on the complete study: Beta-chain transcripts were consistently detected in greater numbers than alpha-chain transcripts, which likely reflected higher beta-chain transcript abundance. TCR alpha and beta repertoires were quantitatively compared across multiple tumor regions, matched nontumor lung and blood in non-small cell lung cancer. In the raw uncorrected reads, each unique combination of TCR and UMI appeared more than ten times on average. Nonsynonymous mutation counts, determined by whole-exome sequencing of tumor tissue, were related to features of the TCR repertoire. Both alpha and beta chains were TCR-sequenced in around 230 tumor regions, roughly 70 matched nontumor lung samples and around 54 PBMC samples obtained at surgery.

Paper-wide results and their limitations: Additional single-cell paired TCR alpha and beta sequencing was considered necessary to confirm, at a functional level, the hypothesis that regional TCRs recognize regional mutations.

Taken with the paper, the label for time point translates to: sample taken at primary tumor resection. Whole RNA extracted from tumor and nontumor lung tissue, or from cryopreserved PBMC samples, was used for TCR sequencing without cell sorting. Donors were 72 patients with early-stage, untreated non-small cell lung cancer from the lung TRACERx cohort. Patients were selected for TCR sequencing only if sufficient RNA was available from at least two tumor regions. Before selection, tumor and adjacent nontumor lung specimens were reviewed by a lung pathologist. Libraries were constructed by 5' RACE. Sequencing was carried out with a NextSeq 500. To allow correction of PCR and sequencing errors, the TCR library protocol tagged every TCR cDNA molecule with a unique molecular identifier. The paper's processing steps were these. Decombinator tools were used for TCR identification, UMI-based error correction and CDR3 extraction. TCRs above a frequency of 2 per 1,000, corresponding to the top 1% of the tumor frequency distribution, were defined as expanded. Renyi diversity was computed with the R vegan package after each repertoire had been subsampled 100 times to 5,000 TCRs. CDR3 similarity networks were constructed using string-kernel similarity of amino acid triplets, with links drawn between CDR3s whose pairwise similarity was above 0.82. TCRdb trimmed the raw reads at Q25, called clones with MiXCR and kept productive beta chains. Duplicate CDR3 protein sequences are folded into a single record with the most common DNA and genes. The V and J calls were determined by TCRdb, not by the authors. The sample profile shows more than 6,500 distinct CDR3 sequences; about 4% of them were found once. The top ten clonotypes cover around a quarter of the sample.

The CDR3 contains 17 residues, cysteine and phenylalanine counted. The kept DNA is CDR3 alone, 51 bases in frame from the first base. Trimmed from V: 0 bases; trimmed from J: 2 bases; junction bases lacking a gene match: 9. CDR1 and CDR2 are drawn from the germline V gene: MNHEY, SVGAGI. The specimen comprised normal lung tissue next to the tumor, sampled at surgery. This sequence was found in a female donor with early-stage non-small cell lung cancer. The V and J genes are TRBV6-5 and TRBJ2-5; the central 7 bases match TRBD1. The sequence in DNA is TGTGCCAGCAGTTACTCGTCTTCAGGGGGATCTCAAGAGACCCAGTACTTC. It translates to CASSYSSSGGSQETQYF.